The rows below give T cell receptor beta chains drawn from one sample of a study of blood T cell repertoires in COVID-19. Using immunoSEQ multiplex PCR, the repertoire was profiled, and TCRdb retains in-frame clones only, with some absent. The sample lists tens of thousands of clones, around 89% occurring once. Sequencing used peripheral blood. Source of these receptors: a man aged 60 to 75 with acute or convalescent COVID-19. Both conserved end residues are part of each CDR3. The order of the fields is D gene, J gene, CDR3 length, V gene, clone size, CDR3 protein, CDR3 DNA. The D gene is left open where the match is weak. Some rows mark clone size as missing; the rest say once, few, many or name a class of expanded clone.

>TRBD2|TRBJ2-1|14|TRBV5-1|NA
CASRASGGLNEQFF
TGCGCCAGCAGAGCTAGCGGGGGGCTAAATGAGCAGTTCTTC
>NA|TRBJ2-3|16|TRBV5-4|NA
CASSPGGLGGSDTQYF
TGTGCCAGCAGCCCAGGGGGACTAGGGGGATCGGATACGCAGTATTTT
>NA|TRBJ1-6|14|TRBV2|NA
CASSEGRVNSPLHF
TGTGCCAGCAGTGAAGGCAGGGTGAATTCACCCCTCCACTTT
>TRBD1|TRBJ1-2|12|TRBV19|NA
CASRDRVLGYTF
TGTGCCAGCCGGGACAGGGTCCTCGGCTACACCTTC
>TRBD2|TRBJ2-1|16|TRBV9|NA
CASSAPGLAGVNEQFF
TGTGCCAGCAGCGCACCGGGACTAGCGGGTGTCAATGAGCAGTTCTTC
>TRBD1|TRBJ2-1|14|TRBV6-6|NA
CASKDRGSYNEQFF
TGTGCCAGCAAGGACAGGGGCTCCTACAATGAGCAGTTCTTC
>NA|TRBJ1-1|12|TRBV18|NA
CASSSRVPEAFF
TGTGCCAGTTCCTCGAGGGTGCCTGAAGCTTTCTTT
>NA|TRBJ2-1|15|TRBV2|NA
CASSEARGANNEQFF
TGTGCCAGCAGTGAAGCACGGGGGGCAAACAATGAGCAGTTCTTC
>NA|TRBJ1-1|14|TRBV19|NA
CASGGGPPNTEAFF
TGTGCCTCGGGAGGGGGGCCCCCGAACACTGAAGCTTTCTTT
>NA|TRBJ2-7|16|TRBV4-1|few
CASSQANLVTAGEQYF
TGCGCCAGCAGCCAAGCCAATTTGGTAACAGCAGGGGAGCAGTACTTC
>TRBD2|TRBJ2-1|16|TRBV29-1|NA
CSVGEGLPGRASEQFF
TGCAGCGTTGGGGAGGGACTTCCCGGTCGGGCCAGTGAGCAGTTCTTC
>NA|TRBJ1-4|16|TRBV14|NA
CASSQGHPGGNEKLFF
TGTGCCAGCAGCCAAGGACACCCCGGGGGTAATGAAAAACTGTTTTTT
>NA|TRBJ2-2|13|TRBV9|NA
CASSPRTTGELFF
TGTGCCAGCAGCCCCCGGACTACCGGGGAGCTGTTTTTT
>TRBD2|TRBJ2-1|15|TRBV6-5|NA
CASSIQRGGYNEQFF
TGTGCCAGCAGTATTCAGCGGGGGGGCTACAATGAGCAGTTCTTC
>TRBD1|TRBJ2-7|15|TRBV5-1|NA
CASSREGTGWNEQYF
TGCGCCAGCAGCAGGGAGGGGACAGGGTGGAACGAGCAGTACTTC
>NA|TRBJ1-5|13|TRBV6-6|NA
CASTDSSYQPQHF
TGTGCCAGCACCGACAGTTCCTATCAGCCCCAGCATTTT
>NA|TRBJ1-1|15|TRBV10-3|NA
CAISESRDWGTEAFF
TGTGCCATCAGTGAGTCGAGGGACTGGGGCACTGAAGCTTTCTTT
>TRBD1|TRBJ1-1|15|TRBV4-1|NA
CASSPKRQGASEAFF
TGCGCCAGCAGCCCTAAGCGGCAGGGGGCGTCTGAAGCTTTCTTT
>NA|TRBJ2-2|13|TRBV27|NA
CASSLRRTGELFF
TGTGCCAGCAGTTTAAGGAGGACCGGGGAGCTGTTTTTT
>NA|TRBJ1-6|15|TRBV25-1|few
CASSALTGLSSPLHF
TGTGCCAGCAGTGCATTGACAGGTCTGAGTTCACCCCTCCACTTT
>TRBD2|TRBJ2-7|17|TRBV19|NA
CASRQSGTSGDFFEQYF
TGTGCCAGTAGACAATCCGGGACTAGCGGGGACTTTTTCGAGCAGTACTTC
>TRBD1|TRBJ1-4|17|TRBV10-3|NA
CAISEYKGTGAGEKLFF
TGTGCCATCAGTGAATACAAAGGGACAGGGGCAGGAGAAAAACTGTTTTTT
>NA|TRBJ1-6|15|TRBV5-1|NA
CASSLSLQGNSPLHF
TGCGCCAGCAGCCTTTCCTTACAGGGAAATTCACCCCTCCACTTT
>NA|TRBJ2-2|18|TRBV3-1/TRBV3-2|NA
CASRPTGFFPSNTGELFF
TGTGCCAGCAGACCGACAGGCTTTTTCCCCTCGAACACCGGGGAGCTGTTTTTT
>NA|TRBJ1-3|15|TRBV9|NA
CASSSRGAAGNTIYF
TGTGCCAGCAGCTCCCGTGGGGCGGCTGGAAACACCATATATTTT
>NA|TRBJ2-1|15|TRBV2|NA
CASSVTGSSYNEQFF
TGTGCCAGCAGCGTTACAGGGAGCTCCTACAATGAGCAGTTCTTC
>TRBD1|TRBJ2-7|14|TRBV4-2|NA
CASSHPDRGYEQYF
TGTGCCAGCAGCCATCCCGACAGGGGCTACGAGCAGTACTTC
>NA|TRBJ1-1|16|TRBV27|NA
CASGITGSVANTEAFF
TGTGCCAGCGGAATCACAGGGTCTGTGGCTAACACTGAAGCTTTCTTT
>NA|TRBJ1-1|14|TRBV29-1|NA
CSVEEGLSNTEAFF
TGCAGCGTTGAAGAGGGGCTTTCGAACACTGAAGCTTTCTTT
>NA|TRBJ1-1|13|TRBV6-5|NA
CASSRQETYEAFF
TGTGCCAGCAGTCGACAGGAAACCTATGAAGCTTTCTTT
>NA|TRBJ2-7|15|TRBV10-2|NA
CASSESWGHSYEQYF
TGCGCCAGCAGTGAGTCCTGGGGCCATTCCTACGAGCAGTACTTC
>NA|TRBJ1-5|15|TRBV5-8|NA
CASSWEPGLGQPQHF
TGTGCCAGCAGCTGGGAGCCGGGGTTGGGGCAGCCCCAGCATTTT
>NA|TRBJ2-7|11|TRBV5-1|NA
CASSSSYEQYF
TGCGCCAGCAGCTCTTCCTACGAGCAGTACTTC
>NA|TRBJ1-6|16|TRBV10-1|few
CARKNERQPLNSPLHF
TGCGCCAGGAAAAATGAAAGACAGCCGCTGAATTCACCCCTCCACTTT
>NA|TRBJ2-1|15|TRBV9|NA
CASSAGVAAYNEQFF
TGTGCCAGCAGCGCGGGGGTCGCCGCCTACAATGAGCAGTTCTTC
>NA|TRBJ1-2|13|TRBV4-1|NA
CASSQDYSRGYTF
TGCGCCAGCAGCCAAGATTATAGCCGGGGCTACACCTTC
>NA|TRBJ1-3|16|TRBV11-2|NA
CASSLPAFSPFGTIYF
TGTGCCAGCAGCTTACCTGCGTTTTCCCCCTTTGGTACCATATATTTT
>TRBD1|TRBJ1-2|14|TRBV9|NA
CASSGNRGQTIATF
TGTGCCAGCAGCGGAAACAGGGGCCAAACGATAGCCACCTTC
>NA|TRBJ1-3|17|TRBV4-1|NA
CASSPSGHTTSGNTIYF
TGCGCCAGCAGCCCTTCAGGACACACCACCTCTGGAAACACCATATATTTT
>NA|TRBJ2-7|15|TRBV11-1|medium-sized
CASSLLRGSPYEQYF
TGTGCCAGCAGCTTACTAAGGGGGTCTCCCTACGAGCAGTACTTC
>TRBD2|TRBJ2-7|15|TRBV18|NA
CASSQRLADYYEQYF
TGTGCCAGCTCACAAAGACTAGCGGATTACTACGAGCAGTACTTC
>NA|TRBJ2-1|14|TRBV6-4|NA
CASSDTGGIDEQFF
TGTGCCAGCAGTGATACGGGGGGCATAGATGAGCAGTTCTTC
>NA|TRBJ2-7|13|TRBV7-9|NA
CASSFGGSYEQYF
TGTGCCAGCAGCTTCGGGGGCTCCTACGAGCAGTACTTC